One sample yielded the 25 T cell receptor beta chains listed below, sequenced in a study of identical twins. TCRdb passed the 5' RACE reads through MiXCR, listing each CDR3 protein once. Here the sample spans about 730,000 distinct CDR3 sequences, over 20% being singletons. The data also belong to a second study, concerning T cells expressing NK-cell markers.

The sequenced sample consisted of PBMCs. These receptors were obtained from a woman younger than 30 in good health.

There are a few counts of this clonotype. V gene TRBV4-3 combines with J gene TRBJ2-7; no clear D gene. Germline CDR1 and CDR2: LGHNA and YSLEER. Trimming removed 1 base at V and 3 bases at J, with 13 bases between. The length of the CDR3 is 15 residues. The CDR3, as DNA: TGCGCCAGCAGCCAAGGTGAAGGTTGGGGCTACGAGCAGTACTTC. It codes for CASSQGEGWGYEQYF.

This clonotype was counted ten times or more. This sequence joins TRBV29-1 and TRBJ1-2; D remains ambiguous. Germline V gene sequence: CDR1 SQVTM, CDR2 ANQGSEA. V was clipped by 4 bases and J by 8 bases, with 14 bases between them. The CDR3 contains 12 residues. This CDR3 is CSVVSGFGGYTF. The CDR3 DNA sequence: TGCAGCGTTGTGTCGGGTTTCGGCGGCTACACCTTC.

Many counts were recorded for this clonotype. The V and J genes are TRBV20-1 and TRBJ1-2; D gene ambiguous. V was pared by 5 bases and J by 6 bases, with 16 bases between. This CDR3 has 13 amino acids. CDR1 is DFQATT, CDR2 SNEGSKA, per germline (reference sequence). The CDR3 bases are TGCAGTGCTCCCCGAGTAGGGAGGGATGGCTACACCTTC. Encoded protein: CSAPRVGRDGYTF.

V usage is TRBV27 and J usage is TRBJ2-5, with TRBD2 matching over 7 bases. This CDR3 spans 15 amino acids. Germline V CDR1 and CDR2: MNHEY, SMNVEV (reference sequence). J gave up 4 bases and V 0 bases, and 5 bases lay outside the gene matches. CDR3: CASSLSSSSGETQYF. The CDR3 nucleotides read TGTGCCAGCAGTTTATCGAGTTCTAGCGGAGAGACCCAGTACTTC.

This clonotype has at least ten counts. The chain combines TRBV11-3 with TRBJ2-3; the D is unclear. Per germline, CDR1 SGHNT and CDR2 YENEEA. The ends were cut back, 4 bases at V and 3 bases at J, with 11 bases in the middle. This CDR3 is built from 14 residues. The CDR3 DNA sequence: TGTGCCAGCAGCTCAAAGGGTTTGACAGATACGCAGTATTTT. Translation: CASSSKGLTDTQYF.

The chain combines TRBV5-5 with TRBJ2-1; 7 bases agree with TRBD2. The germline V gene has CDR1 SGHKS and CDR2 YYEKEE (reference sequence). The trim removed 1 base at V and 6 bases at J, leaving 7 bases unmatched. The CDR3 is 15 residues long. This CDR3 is CASSLLADVGNEQFF. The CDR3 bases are TGTGCCAGCAGCTTGCTAGCGGATGTCGGCAATGAGCAGTTCTTC. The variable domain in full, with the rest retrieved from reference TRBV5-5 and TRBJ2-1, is DAGVTQSPTHLIKTRGQQVTLRCSPISGHKSVSWYQQVLGQGPQFIFQYYEKEERGRGNFPDRFSARQFPNYSSELNVNALLLGDSALYLCASSLLADVGNEQFFGPGTRLTVL.

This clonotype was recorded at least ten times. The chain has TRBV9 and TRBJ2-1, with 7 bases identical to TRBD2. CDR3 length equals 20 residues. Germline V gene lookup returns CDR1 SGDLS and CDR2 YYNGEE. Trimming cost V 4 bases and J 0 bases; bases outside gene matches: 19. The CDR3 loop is CASSYPSGDNRFSSYNEQFF. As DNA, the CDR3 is TGTGCCAGCAGCTACCCGAGCGGGGATAACCGCTTCAGCTCCTACAATGAGCAGTTCTTC.

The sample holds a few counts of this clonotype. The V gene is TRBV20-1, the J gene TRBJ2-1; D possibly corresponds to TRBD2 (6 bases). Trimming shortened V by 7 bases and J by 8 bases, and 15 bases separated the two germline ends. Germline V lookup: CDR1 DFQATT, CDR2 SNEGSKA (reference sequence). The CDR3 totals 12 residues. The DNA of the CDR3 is TGCAGTGGGGGAGGTAGCTCCGATGAGCAGTTCTTC. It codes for CSGGGSSDEQFF.

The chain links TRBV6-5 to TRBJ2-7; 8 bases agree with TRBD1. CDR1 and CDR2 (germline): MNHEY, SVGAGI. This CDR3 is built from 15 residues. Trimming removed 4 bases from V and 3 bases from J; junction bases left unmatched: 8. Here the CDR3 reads CASSSGTGNGYEQYF. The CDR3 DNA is TGTGCCAGCAGTTCCGGGACAGGTAACGGCTACGAGCAGTACTTC.

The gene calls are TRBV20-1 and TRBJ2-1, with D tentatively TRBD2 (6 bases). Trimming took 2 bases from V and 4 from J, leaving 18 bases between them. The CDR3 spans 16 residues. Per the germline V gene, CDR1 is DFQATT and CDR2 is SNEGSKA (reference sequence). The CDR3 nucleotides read TGCAGTGCTAGACGTCCCGGGGGAACCCTTTACAATGAGCAGTTCTTC. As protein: CSARRPGGTLYNEQFF.

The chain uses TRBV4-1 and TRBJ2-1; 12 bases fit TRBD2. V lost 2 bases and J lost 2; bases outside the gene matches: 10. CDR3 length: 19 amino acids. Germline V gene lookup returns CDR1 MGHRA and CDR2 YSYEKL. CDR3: CASSQPLAGGPRAYNEQFF. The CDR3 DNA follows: TGCGCCAGCAGCCAACCGCTAGCGGGAGGGCCTCGCGCCTACAATGAGCAGTTCTTC.

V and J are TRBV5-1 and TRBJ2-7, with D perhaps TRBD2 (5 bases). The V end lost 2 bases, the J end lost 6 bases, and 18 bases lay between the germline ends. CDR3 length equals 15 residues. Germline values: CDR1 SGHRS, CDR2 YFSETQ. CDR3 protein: CASSFNPEESSEQYF. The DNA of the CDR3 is TGCGCCAGCAGCTTCAACCCGGAGGAGAGCTCCGAGCAGTACTTC.

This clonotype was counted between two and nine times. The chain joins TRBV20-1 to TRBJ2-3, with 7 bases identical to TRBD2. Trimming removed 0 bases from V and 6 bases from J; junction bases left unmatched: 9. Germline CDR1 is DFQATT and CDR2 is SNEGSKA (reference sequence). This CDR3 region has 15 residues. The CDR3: CSAREGRAAVDTQYF. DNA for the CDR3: TGCAGTGCTAGAGAGGGGAGGGCGGCCGTGGATACGCAGTATTTT.

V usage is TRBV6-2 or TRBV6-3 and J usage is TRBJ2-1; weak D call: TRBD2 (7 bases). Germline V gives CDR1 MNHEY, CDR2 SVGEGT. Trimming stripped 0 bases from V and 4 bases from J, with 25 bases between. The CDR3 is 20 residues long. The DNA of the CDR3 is TGTGCCAGCAGTTACTCGGGCCCGGGGGAGGGGGGCGACTTATACAATGAGCAGTTCTTC. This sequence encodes CASSYSGPGEGGDLYNEQFF.

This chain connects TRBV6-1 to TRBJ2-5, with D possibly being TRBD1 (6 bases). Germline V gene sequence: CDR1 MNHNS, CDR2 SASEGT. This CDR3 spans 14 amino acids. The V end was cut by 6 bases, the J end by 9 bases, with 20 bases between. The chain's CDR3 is CASRWRLGGMAQYF. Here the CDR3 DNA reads TGTGCCAGCAGGTGGCGGTTAGGGGGAATGGCCCAGTACTTC.

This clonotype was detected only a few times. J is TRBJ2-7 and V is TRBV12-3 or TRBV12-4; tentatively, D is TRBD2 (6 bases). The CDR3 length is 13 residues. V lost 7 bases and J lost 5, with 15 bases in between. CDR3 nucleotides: TGTGCCAGCACCCGACGGGAGAACCACGAGCAGTACTTC. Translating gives CASTRRENHEQYF.

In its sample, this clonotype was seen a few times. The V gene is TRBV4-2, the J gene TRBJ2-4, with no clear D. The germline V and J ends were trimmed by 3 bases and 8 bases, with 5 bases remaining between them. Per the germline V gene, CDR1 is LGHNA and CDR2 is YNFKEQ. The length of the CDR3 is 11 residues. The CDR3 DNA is TGTGCCAGCAGCCAGGGCGACATTCAGTACTTC. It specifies CASSQGDIQYF.

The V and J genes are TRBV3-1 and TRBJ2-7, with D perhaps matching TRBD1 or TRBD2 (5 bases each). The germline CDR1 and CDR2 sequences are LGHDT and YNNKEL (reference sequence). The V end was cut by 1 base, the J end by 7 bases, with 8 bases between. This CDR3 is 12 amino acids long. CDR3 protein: CASSQGGLEQYF. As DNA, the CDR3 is TGTGCCAGCAGCCAAGGGGGGTTGGAGCAGTACTTC.

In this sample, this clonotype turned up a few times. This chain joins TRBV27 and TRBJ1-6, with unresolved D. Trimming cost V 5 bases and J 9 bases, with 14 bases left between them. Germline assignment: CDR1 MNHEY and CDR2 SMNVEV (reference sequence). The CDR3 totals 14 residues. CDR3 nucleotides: TGTGCCAGCAGTCCCGGCGGAGTGATTTCACCCCTCCACTTT. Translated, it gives CASSPGGVISPLHF.

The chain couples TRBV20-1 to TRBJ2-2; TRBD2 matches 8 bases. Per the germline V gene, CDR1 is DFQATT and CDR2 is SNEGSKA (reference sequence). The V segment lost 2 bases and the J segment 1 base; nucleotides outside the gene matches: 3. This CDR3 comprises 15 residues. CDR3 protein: CSARIGGGNTGELFF. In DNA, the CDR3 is TGCAGTGCTAGAATCGGGGGGGGGAACACCGGGGAGCTGTTTTTT.

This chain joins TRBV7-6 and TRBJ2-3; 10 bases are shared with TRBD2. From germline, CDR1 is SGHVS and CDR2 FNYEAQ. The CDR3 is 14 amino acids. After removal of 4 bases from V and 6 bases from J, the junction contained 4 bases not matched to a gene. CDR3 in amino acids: CASSSAGGLDTQYF. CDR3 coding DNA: TGTGCCAGCAGCTCAGCGGGGGGGCTGGATACGCAGTATTTT. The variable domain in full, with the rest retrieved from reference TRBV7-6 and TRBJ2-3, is GAGVSQSPRYKVTKRGQDVALRCDPISGHVSLYWYRQALGQGPEFLTYFNYEAQQDKSGLPNDRFSAERPEGSISTLTIQRTEQRDSAMYRCASSSAGGLDTQYFGPGTRLTVL.

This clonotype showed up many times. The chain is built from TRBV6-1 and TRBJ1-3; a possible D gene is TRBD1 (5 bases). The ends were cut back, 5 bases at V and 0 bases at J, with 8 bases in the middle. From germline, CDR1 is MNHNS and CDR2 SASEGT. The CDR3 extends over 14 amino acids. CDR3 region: CASSPDSSGNTIYF. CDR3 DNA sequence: TGTGCCAGCAGTCCTGACAGCTCTGGAAACACCATATATTTT.

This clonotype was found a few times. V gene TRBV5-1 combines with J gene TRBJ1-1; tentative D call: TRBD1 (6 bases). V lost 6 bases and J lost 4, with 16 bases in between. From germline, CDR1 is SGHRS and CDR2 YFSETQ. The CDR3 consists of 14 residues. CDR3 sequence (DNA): TGCGCCAGCACGGGTCAGGGGTTGGGCACTGAAGCTTTCTTT. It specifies CASTGQGLGTEAFF.

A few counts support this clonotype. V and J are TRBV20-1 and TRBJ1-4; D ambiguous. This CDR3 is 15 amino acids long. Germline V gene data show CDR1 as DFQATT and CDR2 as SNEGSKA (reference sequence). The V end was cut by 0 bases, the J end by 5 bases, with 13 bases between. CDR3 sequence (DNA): TGCAGTGCTAGAGATTTGGGGAGGGAAAATGAAAAACTGTTTTTT. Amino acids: CSARDLGRENEKLFF.

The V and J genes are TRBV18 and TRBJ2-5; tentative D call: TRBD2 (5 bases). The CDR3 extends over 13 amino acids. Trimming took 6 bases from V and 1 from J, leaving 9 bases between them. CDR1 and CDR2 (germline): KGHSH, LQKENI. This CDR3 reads CASSWRIQETQYF. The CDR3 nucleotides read TGTGCCAGCTCGTGGAGGATCCAAGAGACCCAGTACTTC.